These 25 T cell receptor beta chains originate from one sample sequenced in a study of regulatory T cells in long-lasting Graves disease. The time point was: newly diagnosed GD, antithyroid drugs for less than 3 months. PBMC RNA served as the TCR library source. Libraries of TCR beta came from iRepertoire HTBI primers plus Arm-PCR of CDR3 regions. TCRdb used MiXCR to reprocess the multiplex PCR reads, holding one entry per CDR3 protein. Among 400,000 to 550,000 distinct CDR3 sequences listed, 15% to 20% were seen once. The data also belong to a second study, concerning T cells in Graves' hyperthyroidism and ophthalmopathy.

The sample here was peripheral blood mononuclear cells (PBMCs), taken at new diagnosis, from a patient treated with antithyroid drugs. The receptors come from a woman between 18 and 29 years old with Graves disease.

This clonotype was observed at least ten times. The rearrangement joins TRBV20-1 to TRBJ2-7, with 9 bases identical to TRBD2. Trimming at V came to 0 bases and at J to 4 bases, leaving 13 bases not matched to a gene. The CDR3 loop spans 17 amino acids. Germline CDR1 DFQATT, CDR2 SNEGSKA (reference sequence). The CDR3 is CSARDLDWASGTYEQYF. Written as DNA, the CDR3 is TGCAGTGCTAGAGACCTGGACTGGGCTAGCGGGACTTACGAGCAGTACTTC.

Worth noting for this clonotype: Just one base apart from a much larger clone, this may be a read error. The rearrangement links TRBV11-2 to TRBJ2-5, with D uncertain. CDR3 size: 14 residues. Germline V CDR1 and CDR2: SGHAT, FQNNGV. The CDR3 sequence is CASSLVGIQETQHF. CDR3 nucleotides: TGTGCCAGCAGCTTAGTAGGGATACAAGAGACCCAGCACTTC.

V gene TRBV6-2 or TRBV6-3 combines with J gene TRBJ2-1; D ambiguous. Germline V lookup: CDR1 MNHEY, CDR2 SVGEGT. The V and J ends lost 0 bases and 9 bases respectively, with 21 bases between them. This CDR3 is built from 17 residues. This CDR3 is CASSYSNLRAPPGEQFF. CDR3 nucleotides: TGTGCCAGCAGTTACTCGAATCTTCGGGCTCCTCCGGGTGAGCAGTTCTTC.

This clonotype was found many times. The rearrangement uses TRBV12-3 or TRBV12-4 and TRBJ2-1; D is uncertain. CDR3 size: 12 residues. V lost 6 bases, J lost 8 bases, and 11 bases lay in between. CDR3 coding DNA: TGTGCCAGCAGCCGTGACCGGTATGAGCAGTTCTTC. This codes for CASSRDRYEQFF.

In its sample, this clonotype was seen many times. CDR3 nucleotides: TGTGCCAGCAGCTTAGGGGTAGTTACCTACGAGCAGTACTTC. Protein: CASSLGVVTYEQYF. The V and J genes are TRBV7-2 and TRBJ2-7; D is unresolved. With 1 base removed from V and 2 bases from J, the gap between germline ends came to 9 bases. CDR1 and CDR2 (germline): SGHTA, FQGNSA. The CDR3 is 14 residues long.

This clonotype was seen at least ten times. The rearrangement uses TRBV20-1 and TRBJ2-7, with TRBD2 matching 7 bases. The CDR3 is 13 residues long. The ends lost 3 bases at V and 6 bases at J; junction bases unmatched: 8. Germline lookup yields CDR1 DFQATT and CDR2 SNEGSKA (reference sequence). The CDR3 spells CSARASGAVEQYF. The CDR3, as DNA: TGCAGTGCTAGGGCTAGCGGCGCGGTCGAGCAGTACTTC.

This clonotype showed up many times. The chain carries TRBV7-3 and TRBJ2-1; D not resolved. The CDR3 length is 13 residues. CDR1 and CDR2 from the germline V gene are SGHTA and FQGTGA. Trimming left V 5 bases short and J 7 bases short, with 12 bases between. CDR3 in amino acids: CASSLLPGNEQFF. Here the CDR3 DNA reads TGTGCCAGCAGCCTCCTGCCTGGGAATGAGCAGTTCTTC.

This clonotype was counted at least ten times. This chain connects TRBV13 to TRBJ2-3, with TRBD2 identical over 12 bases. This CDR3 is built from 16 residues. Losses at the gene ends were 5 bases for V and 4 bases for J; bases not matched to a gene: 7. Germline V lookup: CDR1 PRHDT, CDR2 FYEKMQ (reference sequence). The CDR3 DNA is TGTGCCAGCAGCATAAGGACTAGCGGGATTGCAGATACGCAGTATTTT. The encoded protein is CASSIRTSGIADTQYF.

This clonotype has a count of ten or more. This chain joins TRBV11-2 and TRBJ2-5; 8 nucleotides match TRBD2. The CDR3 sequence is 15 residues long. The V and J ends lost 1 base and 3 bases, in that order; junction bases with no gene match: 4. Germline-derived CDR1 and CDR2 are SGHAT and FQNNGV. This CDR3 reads CASSLGTTSEETQYF. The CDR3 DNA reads TGTGCCAGCAGCTTAGGAACGACTAGCGAAGAGACCCAGTACTTC. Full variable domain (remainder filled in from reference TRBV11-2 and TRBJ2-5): EAGVAQSPRYKIIEKRQSVAFWCNPISGHATLYWYQQILGQGPKLLIQFQNNGVVDDSQLPKDRFSAERLKGVDSTLKIQPAKLEDSAVYLCASSLGTTSEETQYFGPGTRLLVL.

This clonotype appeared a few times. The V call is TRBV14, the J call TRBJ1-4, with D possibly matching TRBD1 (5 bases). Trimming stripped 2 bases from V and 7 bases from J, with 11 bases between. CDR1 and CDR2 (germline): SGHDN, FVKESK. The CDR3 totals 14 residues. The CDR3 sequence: CASSQSQGLEKLFF. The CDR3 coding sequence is TGTGCCAGCAGCCAAAGCCAGGGTCTTGAAAAACTGTTTTTT.

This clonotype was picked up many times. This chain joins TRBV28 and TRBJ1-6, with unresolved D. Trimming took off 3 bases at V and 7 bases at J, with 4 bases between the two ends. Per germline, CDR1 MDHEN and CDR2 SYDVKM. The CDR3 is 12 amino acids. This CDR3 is CASSFFNSPLHF. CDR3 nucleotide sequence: TGTGCCAGCAGTTTCTTCAATTCACCCCTCCACTTT.

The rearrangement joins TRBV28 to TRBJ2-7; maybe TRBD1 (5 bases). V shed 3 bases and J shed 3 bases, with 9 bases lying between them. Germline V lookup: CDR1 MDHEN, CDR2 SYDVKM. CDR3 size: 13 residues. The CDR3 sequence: CASSLAGFYEQYF. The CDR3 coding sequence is TGTGCCAGCAGTTTGGCAGGGTTCTACGAGCAGTACTTC. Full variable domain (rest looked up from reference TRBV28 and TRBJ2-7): DVKVTQSSRYLVKRTGEKVFLECVQDMDHENMFWYRQDPGLGLRLIYFSYDVKMKEKGDIPEGYSVSREKKERFSLILESASTNQTSMYLCASSLAGFYEQYFGPGTRLTVT.

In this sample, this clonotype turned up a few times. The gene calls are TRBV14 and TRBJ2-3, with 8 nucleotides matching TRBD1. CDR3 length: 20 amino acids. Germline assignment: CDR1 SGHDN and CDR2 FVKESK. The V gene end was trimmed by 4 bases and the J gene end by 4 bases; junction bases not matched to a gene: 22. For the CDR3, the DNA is TGTGCCAGCAGCCCTCTCCCGGACAGGGACCCCCGTGCCCAATCAGATACGCAGTATTTT. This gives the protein CASSPLPDRDPRAQSDTQYF. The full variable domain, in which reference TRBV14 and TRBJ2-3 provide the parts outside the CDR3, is EAGVTQFPSHSVIEKGQTVTLRCDPISGHDNLYWYRRVMGKEIKFLLHFVKESKQDESGMPNNRFLAERTGGTYSTLKVQPAELEDSGVYFCASSPLPDRDPRAQSDTQYFGPGTRLTVL.

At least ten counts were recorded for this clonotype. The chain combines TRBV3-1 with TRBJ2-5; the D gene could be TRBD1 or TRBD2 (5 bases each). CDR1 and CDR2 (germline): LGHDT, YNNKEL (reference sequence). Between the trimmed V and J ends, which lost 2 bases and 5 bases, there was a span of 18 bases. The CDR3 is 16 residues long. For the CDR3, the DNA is TGTGCCAGCAGCCAAAAAGTGGGGGTTGTGGAGGAGACCCAGTACTTC. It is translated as CASSQKVGVVEETQYF.

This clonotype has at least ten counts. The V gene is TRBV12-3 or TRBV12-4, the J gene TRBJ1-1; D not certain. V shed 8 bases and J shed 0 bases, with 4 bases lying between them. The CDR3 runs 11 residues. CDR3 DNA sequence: TGTGCCAGCCTAGTGAACACTGAAGCTTTCTTT. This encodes CASLVNTEAFF.

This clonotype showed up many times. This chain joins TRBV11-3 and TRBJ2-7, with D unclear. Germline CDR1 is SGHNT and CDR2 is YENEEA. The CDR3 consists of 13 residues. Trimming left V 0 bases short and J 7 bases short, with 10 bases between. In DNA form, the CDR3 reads TGTGCCAGCAGCTTAGAAGACGACGGGGAGCAGTACTTC. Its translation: CASSLEDDGEQYF.

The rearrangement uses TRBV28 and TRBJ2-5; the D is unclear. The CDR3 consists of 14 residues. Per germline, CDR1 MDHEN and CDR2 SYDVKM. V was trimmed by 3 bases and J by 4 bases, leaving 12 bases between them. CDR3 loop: CASSLVTMGETQYF. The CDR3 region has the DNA TGTGCCAGCAGTTTGGTGACCATGGGAGAGACCCAGTACTTC.

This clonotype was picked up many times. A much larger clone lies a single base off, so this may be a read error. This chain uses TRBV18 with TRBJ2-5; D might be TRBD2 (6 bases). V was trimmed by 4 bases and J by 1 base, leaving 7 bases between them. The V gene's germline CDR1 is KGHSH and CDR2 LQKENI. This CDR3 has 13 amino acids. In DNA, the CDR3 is TGTGCCAGCTCACGGACTATCCAAGAGACCCAGTACTTC. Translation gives CASSRTIQETQYF.

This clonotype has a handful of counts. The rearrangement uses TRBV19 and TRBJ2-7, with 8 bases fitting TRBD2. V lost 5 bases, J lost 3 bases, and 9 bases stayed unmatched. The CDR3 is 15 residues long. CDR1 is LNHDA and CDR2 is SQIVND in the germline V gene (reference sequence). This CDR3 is CASSGREGPFYEQYF. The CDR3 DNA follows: TGTGCCAGTAGTGGTCGGGAGGGCCCTTTCTACGAGCAGTACTTC.

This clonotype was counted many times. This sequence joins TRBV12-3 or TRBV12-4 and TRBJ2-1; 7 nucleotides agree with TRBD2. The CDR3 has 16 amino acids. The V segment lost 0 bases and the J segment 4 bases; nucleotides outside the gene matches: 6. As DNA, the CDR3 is TGTGCCAGCAGTTTAGCGGGAGGGCCAATTTACAATGAGCAGTTCTTC. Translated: CASSLAGGPIYNEQFF.

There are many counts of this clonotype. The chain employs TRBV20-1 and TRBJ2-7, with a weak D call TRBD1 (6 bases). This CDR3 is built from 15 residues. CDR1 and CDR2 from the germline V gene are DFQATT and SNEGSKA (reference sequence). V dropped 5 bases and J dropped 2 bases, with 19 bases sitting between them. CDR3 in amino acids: CSALPGQRFPYEQYF. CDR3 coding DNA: TGCAGTGCTTTACCGGGACAACGTTTCCCCTACGAGCAGTACTTC.

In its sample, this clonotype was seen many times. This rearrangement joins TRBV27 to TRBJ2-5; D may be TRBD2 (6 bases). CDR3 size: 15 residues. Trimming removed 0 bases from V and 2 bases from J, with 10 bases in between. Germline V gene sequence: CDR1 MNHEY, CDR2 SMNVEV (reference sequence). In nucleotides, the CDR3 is TGTGCCAGCAGTTTATCCGCGGGATCACAAGAGACCCAGTACTTC. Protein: CASSLSAGSQETQYF.

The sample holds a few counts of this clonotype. The CDR3 protein is CASSLESARGKQFF. In DNA form, the CDR3 reads TGTGCCAGCAGCTTGGAGTCGGCACGAGGGAAGCAGTTCTTC. The V gene is TRBV7-3, the J gene TRBJ2-1; TRBD2 might be the D (5 bases). The ends were cut back, 3 bases at V and 11 bases at J, with 17 bases in the middle. Germline values: CDR1 SGHTA, CDR2 FQGTGA. The CDR3 totals 14 residues.

The CDR3 reads CASSARTSYEQYF. CDR3 in DNA: TGTGCCAGCAGCGCACGGACCTCCTACGAGCAGTACTTC. J is TRBJ2-7 and V is TRBV27; D ambiguous. V was pared by 6 bases and J by 0 bases, with 9 bases between. The CDR3 has 13 amino acids. The germline gives CDR1 MNHEY, CDR2 SMNVEV (reference sequence).

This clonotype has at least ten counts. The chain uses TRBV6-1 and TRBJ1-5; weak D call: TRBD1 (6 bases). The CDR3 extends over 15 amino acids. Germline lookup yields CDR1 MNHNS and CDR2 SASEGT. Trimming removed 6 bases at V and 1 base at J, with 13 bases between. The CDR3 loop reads CASRAPGTSNQPQHF. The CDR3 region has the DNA TGTGCCAGCAGAGCTCCCGGGACAAGCAATCAGCCCCAGCATTTT.